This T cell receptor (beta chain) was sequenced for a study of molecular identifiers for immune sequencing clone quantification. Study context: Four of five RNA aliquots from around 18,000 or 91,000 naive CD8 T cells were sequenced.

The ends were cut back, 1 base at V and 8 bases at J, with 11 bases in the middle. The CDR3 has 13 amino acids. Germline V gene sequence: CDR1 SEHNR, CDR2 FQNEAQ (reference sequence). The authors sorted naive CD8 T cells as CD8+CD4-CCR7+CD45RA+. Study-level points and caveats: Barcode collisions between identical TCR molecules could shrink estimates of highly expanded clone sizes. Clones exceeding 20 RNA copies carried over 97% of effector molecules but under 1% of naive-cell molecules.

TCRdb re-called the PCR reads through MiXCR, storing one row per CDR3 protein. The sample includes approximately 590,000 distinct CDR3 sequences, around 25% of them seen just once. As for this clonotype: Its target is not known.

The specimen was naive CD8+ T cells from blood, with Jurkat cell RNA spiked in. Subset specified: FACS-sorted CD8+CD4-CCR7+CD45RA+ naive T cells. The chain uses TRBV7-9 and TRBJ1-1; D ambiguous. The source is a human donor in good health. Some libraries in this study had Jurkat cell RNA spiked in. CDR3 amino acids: CASSLGGLWEAFF. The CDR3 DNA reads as TGTGCCAGCAGCTTAGGGGGTCTGTGGGAAGCTTTCTTT.